The clone carrying this T cell receptor (beta chain) has ten or more counts. The germline V and J ends were trimmed by 3 bases and 7 bases, with 13 bases remaining between them. Germline-derived CDR1 and CDR2 are SQVTM and ANQGSEA. CDR3 length equals 13 residues. One entry per CDR3 protein results from TCRdb running MiXCR on the RT-PCR reads. This repertoire shows approximately 720,000 distinct CDR3 sequences, more than 13% found once; its top ten account for 3% to 4.5%. This chain links TRBV29-1 with TRBJ2-4; D is unresolved. The TCR sequence derives from a female donor in good health, serving as a healthy control. The specimen sequenced was memory CD4+ T cells from blood. The CDR3 sequence: CSVEGVGQNIQYF. CDR3 nucleotide sequence: TGCAGCGTTGAGGGTGTTGGGCAGAACATTCAGTACTTC.